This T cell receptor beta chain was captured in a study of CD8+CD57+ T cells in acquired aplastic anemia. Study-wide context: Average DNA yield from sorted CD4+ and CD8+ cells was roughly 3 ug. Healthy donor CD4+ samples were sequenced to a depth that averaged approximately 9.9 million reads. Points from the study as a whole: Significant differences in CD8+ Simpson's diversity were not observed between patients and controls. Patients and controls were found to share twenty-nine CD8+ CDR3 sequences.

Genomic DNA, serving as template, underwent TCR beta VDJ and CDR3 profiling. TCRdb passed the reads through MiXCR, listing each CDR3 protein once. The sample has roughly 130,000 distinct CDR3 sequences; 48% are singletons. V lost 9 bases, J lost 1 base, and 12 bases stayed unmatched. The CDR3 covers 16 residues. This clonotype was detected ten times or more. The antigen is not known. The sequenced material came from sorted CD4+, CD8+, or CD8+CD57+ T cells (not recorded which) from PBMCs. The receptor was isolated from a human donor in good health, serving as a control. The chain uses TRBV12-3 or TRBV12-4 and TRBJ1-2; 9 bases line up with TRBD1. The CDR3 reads CASSRYLGQGNYGYTF. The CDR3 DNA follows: TGTGCCAGTTCCAGATACTTGGGACAGGGTAACTATGGCTACACCTTC.